These 6 T cell receptor beta chains were all obtained from the same sample, sequenced in a study of cytomegalovirus exposure and HLA in healthy donors. The assay was immunoSEQ multiplex PCR, and TCRdb's table has in-frame clones only and misses some. The repertoire holds some 60,000 clones, with around 96% as singletons. Sequencing was carried out using PBMCs. The receptors here all came from a man aged 18 to 30 in good health and CMV-seronegative.

The chain recombines TRBV7-2 with TRBJ2-1, with 10 bases aligning to TRBD2. With 3 bases clipped from V and 1 base from J, the junction kept 6 bases outside the gene matches. CDR3 size: 17 residues. Germline V CDR1 and CDR2: SGHTA, FQGNSA. CDR3 residues: CASSFLAGEVSYNEQFF. The CDR3 bases are TGTGCCAGCAGCTTTCTAGCGGGAGAAGTTTCCTACAATGAGCAGTTCTTC.

The chain uses TRBV30 and TRBJ2-1, with 7 nucleotides matching TRBD1. After removal of 2 bases from V and 10 bases from J, the junction contained 11 bases not matched to a gene. CDR3 length equals 14 residues. Germline values: CDR1 GTSNPN, CDR2 SVGIG (reference sequence). CDR3 sequence reads: CAWSPLVTGYEQFF. The CDR3 nucleotides read TGTGCCTGGAGTCCACTGGTGACAGGGTACGAGCAGTTCTTC.

V usage is TRBV4-1 and J usage is TRBJ2-7; D possibly corresponds to TRBD1 (5 bases). Trimming left V 1 base short and J 2 bases short, with 15 bases between. CDR1 and CDR2 from the germline V gene are MGHRA and YSYEKL. The CDR3 sequence is 16 residues long. The CDR3 nucleotides are TGCGCCAGCAGCCAAGGAGACGTGACAGCCACCTACGAGCAGTACTTC. It is translated as CASSQGDVTATYEQYF.

CDR3 region: CASSSRGLGSQETQYF. The CDR3 bases are TGTGCCAGCAGCTCCCGCGGGTTGGGGTCTCAAGAGACCCAGTACTTC. The chain carries TRBV13 and TRBJ2-5; D is possibly TRBD2 (5 bases). V gave up 4 bases and J gave up 2 bases, with 17 bases separating them. The CDR3 is made up of 16 amino acids. The V gene's germline CDR1 is PRHDT and CDR2 FYEKMQ (reference sequence). Variable domain in full (rest from reference TRBV13 and TRBJ2-5): AAGVIQSPRHLIKEKRETATLKCYPIPRHDTVYWYQQGPGQDPQFLISFYEKMQSDKGSIPDRFSAQQFSDYHSELNMSSLELGDSALYFCASSSRGLGSQETQYFGPGTRLLVL.

This sequence joins TRBV5-1 and TRBJ2-5, with no clear D. V was clipped by 0 bases and J by 6 bases, with 12 bases between them. Per germline, CDR1 SGHRS and CDR2 YFSETQ. This CDR3 region has 14 residues. The CDR3 nucleotides are TGCGCCAGCAGCTTGGCGGCTAGTAGGCAGACCCAGTACTTC. Translated: CASSLAASRQTQYF.

The CDR3 DNA sequence: TGTGCCAGCAGCTTAGCAGTAGCGGGAGTGACCGGGGAGCTGTTTTTT. Translated, it gives CASSLAVAGVTGELFF. The J gene is TRBJ2-2, the V gene TRBV7-8; 9 bases map to TRBD2. Germline V gene sequence: CDR1 SGHVS, CDR2 FQNEAQ. J gave up 5 bases and V 0 bases, and 4 bases lay outside the gene matches. The CDR3 length is 16 residues. The variable domain in full, completed from reference TRBV7-8 and TRBJ2-2, reads GAGVSQSPRYKVAKRGQDVALRCDPISGHVSLFWYQQALGQGPEFLTYFQNEAQLDKSGLPSDRFFAERPEGSVSTLKIQRTQQEDSAVYLCASSLAVAGVTGELFFGEGSRLTVL.